This T cell receptor (beta chain) comes out of a study of T cell responses to AZD1222 COVID-19 vaccine. Overall study findings and caveats: Mostly white British, mostly female donors; authors suggested clonal diversity may be underestimated. In the spike-specific TCR repertoire, nearly half reportedly target unmutated variant regions. With dominance at 160-218 and 743-854, vaccine-associated CD4 TCRs spanned spike.

This CDR3 is 13 amino acids long. The junction had 8 bases not matched to a gene; V was cut back by 4 bases and J by 12 bases. Germline CDR1 and CDR2: SGDLS and YYNGEE. The repertoire was sequenced with immunoSEQ multiplex PCR; TCRdb's copy has only in-frame clones and lacks some. The sample consists of roughly 180,000 clones, 85% to 90% of them appearing once. On this clone: Antigen unknown.

This TCR came from an adult in good health. Specimen: peripheral blood, collected on day 0 of AZD1222 vaccination. V is TRBV9 and J is TRBJ1-1; TRBD1 agrees at 11 bases. The CDR3 is CASSPAGTGGTFF. The CDR3 bases are TGTGCCAGCAGCCCAGCCGGGACAGGGGGGACTTTCTTT.